These T cell receptor beta chains were read from a single sample in a study of Graves' ophthalmopathy and Graves' hyperthyroidism. TCRdb re-derived calls from the multiplex PCR reads in MiXCR, one entry per CDR3 protein. In the table there are under 400,000 distinct CDR3 sequences, roughly 17% of which are singletons. The source material was peripheral blood. Source of these receptors: an adult man with Graves' ophthalmopathy. Each CDR3 is given with its conserved first and last residue. The D gene is left open where the match is weak. Clone size is shown for a subset of rows, as once, few, many or a class of expanded clone.

j_call: TRBJ2-7; v_call: TRBV5-1; clone_size: many; d_call: NA; cdr3_nt: TGCGCCAGCAGCTTGGGGCCAGGTACCTACGAGCAGTACTTC; cdr3_aa: CASSLGPGTYEQYF
j_call: TRBJ2-2; v_call: TRBV12-5; clone_size: NA; d_call: NA; cdr3_nt: TGTGCTAGTGGTTTGAGAGCGGGGAACACCGGGGAGCTGTTTTTT; cdr3_aa: CASGLRAGNTGELFF
j_call: TRBJ2-5; v_call: TRBV9; clone_size: NA; d_call: TRBD2; cdr3_nt: TGTGCCAGCAGCGCTCGCGAACTAGCGGGGGGGCAAGAGACCCAGTACTTC; cdr3_aa: CASSARELAGGQETQYF
j_call: TRBJ2-2; v_call: TRBV11-2; clone_size: many; d_call: NA; cdr3_nt: TGTGCCAGCAGCCTAACCCCCGGGGAGGTTAGCACCGGGGAGCTGTTTTTT; cdr3_aa: CASSLTPGEVSTGELFF
j_call: TRBJ2-7; v_call: TRBV20-1; clone_size: NA; d_call: NA; cdr3_nt: TGCAGTGCTAGAGATCTGGGGGTCGGCGAGCAGTACTTC; cdr3_aa: CSARDLGVGEQYF
j_call: TRBJ1-5; v_call: TRBV5-5; clone_size: many; d_call: NA; cdr3_nt: TGTGCCAGCAGCCAGACCCTAGGAAGCAATCAGCCCCAGCATTTT; cdr3_aa: CASSQTLGSNQPQHF
j_call: TRBJ2-5; v_call: TRBV7-3; clone_size: many; d_call: TRBD1; cdr3_nt: TGTGCCAGCAGCACAGGGGGTCAAGAGACCCAGTACTTC; cdr3_aa: CASSTGGQETQYF
j_call: TRBJ2-2; v_call: TRBV12-3/TRBV12-4; clone_size: many; d_call: NA; cdr3_nt: TGTGCCAGCAGTCCCAGTACGATCGGGGAGCTGTTTTTT; cdr3_aa: CASSPSTIGELFF
j_call: TRBJ2-7; v_call: TRBV6-5; clone_size: NA; d_call: NA; cdr3_nt: TGTGCCAGCAGTTGGAGCTCCGGGATAGAATCCTACGAGCAGTACTTC; cdr3_aa: CASSWSSGIESYEQYF
j_call: TRBJ1-1; v_call: TRBV12-5; clone_size: many; d_call: NA; cdr3_nt: TGTGCTAGTGGCCACGGACGGATGAACACTGAAGCTTTCTTT; cdr3_aa: CASGHGRMNTEAFF
j_call: TRBJ1-2; v_call: TRBV19; clone_size: many; d_call: NA; cdr3_nt: TGTGCCAGTAGCCCTCATGGTCGGGGTGGCTACACCTTC; cdr3_aa: CASSPHGRGGYTF
j_call: TRBJ2-5; v_call: TRBV11-2; clone_size: many; d_call: TRBD2; cdr3_nt: TGTGCCAGCAGGACCCCGACTAGCGGGACGGAAGAGACCCAGTACTTC; cdr3_aa: CASRTPTSGTEETQYF
j_call: TRBJ2-7; v_call: TRBV20-1; clone_size: many; d_call: TRBD2; cdr3_nt: TGCAGTGCTAGAGGGCGGGAGGGCCTCAACGAGCAGTACTTC; cdr3_aa: CSARGREGLNEQYF
j_call: TRBJ2-7; v_call: TRBV19; clone_size: many; d_call: TRBD1; cdr3_nt: TGTGCCAGTACTAAGCGGACAGGAAGCACCTACGAGCAGTACTTC; cdr3_aa: CASTKRTGSTYEQYF
j_call: TRBJ1-2; v_call: TRBV9; clone_size: many; d_call: NA; cdr3_nt: TGTGCCAGCAGCCCCTCCGGGGCTACCTATGGCTACACCTTC; cdr3_aa: CASSPSGATYGYTF
j_call: TRBJ1-6; v_call: TRBV30; clone_size: many; d_call: TRBD1; cdr3_nt: TGTGCCGGCAGGGGGTCCTATAATTCACCCCTCCACTTT; cdr3_aa: CAGRGSYNSPLHF
j_call: TRBJ2-7; v_call: TRBV11-2; clone_size: many; d_call: TRBD1; cdr3_nt: TGTGCCAGCAGTAGGGACAGGGACGGAGAGCAGTACTTC; cdr3_aa: CASSRDRDGEQYF
j_call: TRBJ1-6; v_call: TRBV30; clone_size: many; d_call: TRBD1; cdr3_nt: TGTGCCTGGAGCCTTACGACAGGGACATGGTCACCCCTCCACTTT; cdr3_aa: CAWSLTTGTWSPLHF
j_call: TRBJ1-6; v_call: TRBV7-2; clone_size: many; d_call: TRBD1; cdr3_nt: TGTGCCAGCAGCTTAATCGGGACAGGGTGGGGTGGTTCACCCCTCCACTTT; cdr3_aa: CASSLIGTGWGGSPLHF
j_call: TRBJ1-5; v_call: TRBV6-1; clone_size: many; d_call: NA; cdr3_nt: TGTGCCAGCAGTAAAAAAGGCCACACCTATAGCAATCAGCCCCAGCATTTT; cdr3_aa: CASSKKGHTYSNQPQHF
j_call: TRBJ1-6; v_call: TRBV5-1; clone_size: many; d_call: NA; cdr3_nt: TGCGCCAGCAGCTTGGAGGCGGGGATTGGTTCACCCCTCCACTTT; cdr3_aa: CASSLEAGIGSPLHF
j_call: TRBJ2-2; v_call: TRBV28; clone_size: NA; d_call: NA; cdr3_nt: TGTGCCAGCAGTTTCTTTCCCGGGGAGCTGTTTTTT; cdr3_aa: CASSFFPGELFF
j_call: TRBJ2-5; v_call: TRBV15; clone_size: many; d_call: NA; cdr3_nt: TGTGCCACCAGCAGAGATCCAGGGGAGACCCAGTACTTC; cdr3_aa: CATSRDPGETQYF
j_call: TRBJ2-7; v_call: TRBV6-2/TRBV6-3; clone_size: many; d_call: NA; cdr3_nt: TGTGCCAGCGGTCTAGCCTACGAGCAGTACTTC; cdr3_aa: CASGLAYEQYF
j_call: TRBJ1-5; v_call: TRBV2; clone_size: many; d_call: NA; cdr3_nt: TGTGCCAGCACAGGCCCAGGGTTTGGGGGGCCCCAGCATTTT; cdr3_aa: CASTGPGFGGPQHF
j_call: TRBJ1-1; v_call: TRBV6-1; clone_size: many; d_call: TRBD1; cdr3_nt: TGTGCCACCGGACAGGGATGGGACACTGAAGCTTTCTTT; cdr3_aa: CATGQGWDTEAFF
j_call: TRBJ2-5; v_call: TRBV20-1; clone_size: many; d_call: NA; cdr3_nt: TGCAGTGCTAGAGATGGGGTTGTGGAGACCCAGTACTTC; cdr3_aa: CSARDGVVETQYF
j_call: TRBJ2-5; v_call: TRBV20-1; clone_size: many; d_call: TRBD2; cdr3_nt: TGCAGTGCTAGAGAATCGGGCCTAGCGGGAGAGACCCAGTACTTC; cdr3_aa: CSARESGLAGETQYF
j_call: TRBJ1-2; v_call: TRBV19; clone_size: many; d_call: TRBD1; cdr3_nt: TGTGCCAGTAGTCTTGGACAGGGGGGATATGAAGGCTACACCTTC; cdr3_aa: CASSLGQGGYEGYTF
j_call: TRBJ1-2; v_call: TRBV6-1; clone_size: few; d_call: NA; cdr3_nt: TGTGCCAGCAGTGACCTCCAGGGGTTCGGTGGCTACACCTTC; cdr3_aa: CASSDLQGFGGYTF
j_call: TRBJ2-7; v_call: TRBV27; clone_size: many; d_call: TRBD2; cdr3_nt: TGTGCCAGCAGTCGCGGGGGGGCCCTTGACGAGCAGTACTTC; cdr3_aa: CASSRGGALDEQYF
j_call: TRBJ2-5; v_call: TRBV5-4; clone_size: NA; d_call: TRBD2; cdr3_nt: TGTGCCAGCAGCTTGGGCGGACTAGCTGGAGAGACCCAGTACTTC; cdr3_aa: CASSLGGLAGETQYF